These 26 T cell receptor beta chains were sequenced from one sample in a study of cytomegalovirus exposure and HLA in healthy donors. Use of 60 Vbeta and 13 Jbeta primers characterized the PCR. Repertoires were generated with immunoSEQ multiplex PCR, while TCRdb's copy carries only in-frame clones and drops some. This sample's clone table lists around 200,000 clones. Sequenced sample: PBMCs. All receptors derive from a girl aged 2-10 years in good health and CMV-seropositive.

V usage is TRBV5-6 and J usage is TRBJ1-2; 9 nucleotides match TRBD1. Germline CDR1 reads SGHDT; CDR2 reads YYEEEE. The V and J ends lost 2 bases and 3 bases, in that order; junction bases with no gene match: 11. This CDR3 spans 17 amino acids. CDR3 bases: TGTGCCAGCAGCTTTGGAGACAGGGGGTCTTTTTACTATGGCTACACCTTC. Translation: CASSFGDRGSFYYGYTF.

Details on this clone: This sample includes further DNA sequences coding for the same CDR3. CDR3: CASSLSGQSYEQYF. Here the CDR3 DNA reads TGTGCCAGCAGTTTATCGGGCCAGAGCTACGAGCAGTACTTC. The V gene is TRBV27, the J gene TRBJ2-7; no clear D gene. The CDR3 extends over 14 amino acids. Germline V gene lookup returns CDR1 MNHEY and CDR2 SMNVEV (reference sequence). V lost 0 bases, J lost 3 bases, and 9 bases lay in between.

The chain carries TRBV6-1 and TRBJ2-7; 8 nucleotides line up with TRBD2. The trim removed 5 bases at V and 9 bases at J, leaving 15 bases unmatched. Germline CDR1 is MNHNS and CDR2 is SASEGT. This CDR3 has 15 amino acids. The CDR3 spells CASSNLAGSSLGQYF. Here the CDR3 DNA reads TGTGCCAGCAGTAATTTAGCGGGATCTTCCCTGGGGCAGTACTTC.

The chain employs TRBV5-1 and TRBJ2-7, with D possibly TRBD2 on 6 matching bases. Germline V gene sequence: CDR1 SGHRS, CDR2 YFSETQ. V shed 5 bases and J shed 5 bases, with 17 bases lying between them. This CDR3 has 14 amino acids. DNA for the CDR3: TGCGCCAGCAGGCCGGGAGATTCATCAGACGAGCAGTACTTC. This translates into CASRPGDSSDEQYF.

V is TRBV5-6 and J is TRBJ1-1; D gene uncertain. Trimming took 5 bases from V and 4 from J, leaving 15 bases between them. Germline V CDR1 and CDR2: SGHDT, YYEEEE. The CDR3 contains 14 residues. The CDR3 DNA reads TGTGCCAGCAGTCGAGAACTGGCGGGCACTGAAGCTTTCTTT. Its protein is CASSRELAGTEAFF. Full variable domain (missing parts from reference TRBV5-6 and TRBJ1-1): DAGVTQSPTHLIKTRGQQVTLRCSPKSGHDTVSWYQQALGQGPQFIFQYYEEEERQRGNFPDRFSGHQFPNYSSELNVNALLLGDSALYLCASSRELAGTEAFFGQGTRLTVV.

The V gene is TRBV18, the J gene TRBJ2-3; 10 nucleotides line up with TRBD2. The CDR3 spans 14 residues. Trimming cost V 6 bases and J 3 bases; bases outside gene matches: 3. Germline lookup yields CDR1 KGHSH and CDR2 LQKENI. In DNA form, the CDR3 reads TGTGCCAGCTCCCCTAGCGGGAGTACAGATACGCAGTATTTT. It translates to CASSPSGSTDTQYF.

The chain is built from TRBV7-8 and TRBJ2-3; D remains ambiguous. From germline, CDR1 is SGHVS and CDR2 FQNEAQ. The V gene lost 1 base and the J gene lost 2 bases, with 16 bases spanning the gap. The CDR3 runs to 17 residues. CDR3 DNA: TGTGCCAGCAGCTTAGGGGCAGAAAGGTTATTCACAGATACGCAGTATTTT. It is translated as CASSLGAERLFTDTQYF.

The V gene is TRBV15, the J gene TRBJ1-2, with D possibly TRBD1 on 5 matching bases. Deletions cut 0 bases from V and 7 bases from J, with 18 bases between. The germline V gene encodes CDR1 LNHNV and CDR2 YYDKDF (reference sequence). The CDR3 sequence is 16 residues long. CDR3 coding DNA: TGTGCCACCAGCAGAGACATGGGACGCGGGAGGGCTGGCTACACCTTC. This gives the protein CATSRDMGRGRAGYTF.

CDR3 protein: CASSPLRRRAPEGELFF. The CDR3 DNA is TGTGCCAGCTCACCACTGCGAAGGCGGGCCCCAGAAGGGGAGCTGTTTTTT. V and J are TRBV18 and TRBJ2-2; D might be TRBD2 (5 bases). The germline gives CDR1 KGHSH, CDR2 LQKENI. This CDR3 comprises 17 residues. V lost 1 base and J 8 bases, leaving 20 bases between the germline ends.

The chain links TRBV5-4 to TRBJ2-3; 7 bases are a match to TRBD2. Losses at the gene ends were 3 bases for V and 0 bases for J; bases not matched to a gene: 4. CDR1 and CDR2 from the germline V gene are SGHNT and YYREEE (reference sequence). CDR3 length: 15 amino acids. The CDR3 nucleotides read TGTGCCAGCAGCTGGGGGGAGGGAAGCACAGATACGCAGTATTTT. This codes for CASSWGEGSTDTQYF.

CDR3 amino acids: CSVVEGYEQYF. CDR3 bases: TGCAGCGTTGTTGAGGGCTACGAGCAGTACTTC. The chain carries TRBV29-1 and TRBJ2-5, with D perhaps matching TRBD2 (5 bases). The J call is in doubt because the DNA end fits TRBJ2-7 better. CDR3 length: 11 residues. Germline V CDR1 and CDR2: SQVTM, ANQGSEA.

The CDR3 region is CATSTSGPTDTQYF. The CDR3 region has the DNA TGTGCCACCAGTACTAGCGGTCCCACAGATACGCAGTATTTT. The chain recombines TRBV15 with TRBJ2-3; 8 bases are shared with TRBD2. Unmatched junction bases numbered 4, after V lost 6 bases and J lost 2 bases. This CDR3 contains 14 residues. Germline values: CDR1 LNHNV, CDR2 YYDKDF (reference sequence).

The V and J genes are TRBV29-1 and TRBJ2-1; 11 bases fit TRBD2. The ends lost 6 bases at V and 2 bases at J; junction bases unmatched: 3. CDR3 length equals 14 residues. The germline gives CDR1 SQVTM, CDR2 ANQGSEA. CDR3 sequence: CSVDSGRAYNEQFF. The CDR3 DNA reads as TGCAGCGTCGATAGCGGGAGGGCCTACAATGAGCAGTTCTTC.

The rearrangement links TRBV5-4 to TRBJ2-7, with 7 bases identical to TRBD1. The V gene's germline CDR1 is SGHNT and CDR2 YYREEE (reference sequence). The CDR3 contains 15 residues. V shed 3 bases, J shed 3 bases, and the junction held 9 bases outside the gene matches. This CDR3 is CASSSLGTEDYEQYF. CDR3 in DNA: TGTGCCAGCAGCTCTCTAGGGACAGAAGACTACGAGCAGTACTTC.

This chain joins TRBV2 and TRBJ2-7; D perhaps matches TRBD1 (5 bases). The ends were cut back, 9 bases at V and 6 bases at J, with 18 bases in the middle. The germline V gene encodes CDR1 SNHLY and CDR2 FYNNEI. The CDR3 runs 13 residues. The chain's CDR3 is CASITGLGPEQYF. The CDR3 nucleotides read TGTGCCAGTATCACCGGCCTGGGGCCCGAGCAGTACTTC. The full variable domain, with the rest looked up from reference TRBV2 and TRBJ2-7, is EPEVTQTPSHQVTQMGQEVILRCVPISNHLYFYWYRQILGQKVEFLVSFYNNEISEKSEIFDDQFSVERPDGSNFTLKIRSTKLEDSAMYFCASITGLGPEQYFGPGTRLTVT.

The chain has TRBV2 and TRBJ1-2, with 7 bases lining up with TRBD1. The CDR3 contains 12 residues. J was trimmed by 3 bases and V by 6 bases; bases with no gene match: 1. The V gene's germline CDR1 is SNHLY and CDR2 FYNNEI. CDR3 DNA: TGTGCCAGCAGGGGGACAGACTATGGCTACACCTTC. Translating it yields CASRGTDYGYTF.

The chain joins TRBV7-6 to TRBJ2-1, with 9 bases identical to TRBD2. J gave up 9 bases and V 1 base, and 7 bases lay outside the gene matches. Germline-derived CDR1 and CDR2 are SGHVS and FNYEAQ. This CDR3 has 15 amino acids. DNA of the CDR3: TGTGCCAGCAGCTTAGTTAGCGGGAGTTCGGTTGAGCAGTTCTTC. Its protein product is CASSLVSGSSVEQFF.

The genes are TRBV5-6 and TRBJ2-2; 9 positions agree with TRBD2. With V trimmed by 0 bases and J by 4 bases, 4 bases remained unmatched. In germline, CDR1 is SGHDT, CDR2 YYEEEE. The CDR3 has 16 residues. CDR3 coding DNA: TGTGCCAGCAGCTTGGAACTAGCGGGTTTCACCGGGGAGCTGTTTTTT. Protein sequence: CASSLELAGFTGELFF.

The V and J genes are TRBV29-1 and TRBJ2-1; 9 nucleotides agree with TRBD2. V shed 8 bases and J 8 bases; nucleotides not matched to a gene: 7. The CDR3 totals 12 residues. Germline assignment: CDR1 SQVTM and CDR2 ANQGSEA. The CDR3, as DNA: TGCAGCTGCGATAGCGGGAGCTATGAGCAGTTCTTC. This gives the protein CSCDSGSYEQFF.

V and J are TRBV28 and TRBJ1-1; possible D gene TRBD1, 6 bases. Trimming took off 3 bases at V and 1 base at J, with 6 bases between the two ends. CDR1 MDHEN and CDR2 SYDVKM come from the germline V gene. This CDR3 has 13 amino acids. The CDR3, as DNA: TGTGCCAGCAGTTTGGACAGGAACACTGAAGCTTTCTTT. Translated, it gives CASSLDRNTEAFF.

V gene TRBV27 combines with J gene TRBJ2-7; 7 bases map to TRBD2. V was clipped by 5 bases and J by 10 bases; unmatched bases: 17. The CDR3 is 15 amino acids. Germline CDR1 reads MNHEY; CDR2 reads SMNVEV (reference sequence). The CDR3 loop reads CASSPGAGVAGEQYF. The DNA of the CDR3 is TGTGCCAGCAGTCCCGGGGCGGGGGTGGCGGGGGAACAGTACTTC.

The J gene is TRBJ2-5, the V gene TRBV5-1, with TRBD1 identical over 7 bases. The DNA end favors TRBJ2-7, so the J call may be wrong. The CDR3 sequence is 15 residues long. Germline V lookup: CDR1 SGHRS, CDR2 YFSETQ. The CDR3 protein is CASSFGTESSYEQYF. The DNA of the CDR3 is TGCGCCAGCAGCTTCGGGACAGAGAGCTCCTACGAGCAGTACTTC.

The genes are TRBV29-1 and TRBJ2-1, with a tentative D call TRBD1 (6 bases). The length of the CDR3 is 14 residues. The V gene's germline CDR1 is SQVTM and CDR2 ANQGSEA. The V end was cut by 5 bases, the J end by 0 bases, with 11 bases between. As DNA, the CDR3 is TGCAGCGTTCCGACAGGAAGCTCCTACAATGAGCAGTTCTTC. Translating it yields CSVPTGSSYNEQFF.

The chain has TRBV7-3 and TRBJ1-4; 7 bases align to TRBD1. Trimming at V came to 4 bases and at J to 13 bases, leaving 9 bases not matched to a gene. The CDR3 is 13 amino acids. Germline V lookup: CDR1 SGHTA, CDR2 FQGTGA. The CDR3 here is CASSSDQGQPLFF. The CDR3 region has the DNA TGTGCCAGCAGCTCCGACCAGGGACAGCCACTGTTTTTT.

This rearrangement joins TRBV18 to TRBJ1-5; 10 nucleotides match TRBD1. V shed 3 bases, J shed 5 bases, and the junction held 7 bases outside the gene matches. The germline CDR1 and CDR2 sequences are KGHSH and LQKENI. The length of the CDR3 is 16 residues. This CDR3 reads CASSPGTGVGDQPQHF. For the CDR3, the DNA is TGTGCCAGCTCACCCGGGACAGGGGTGGGGGATCAGCCCCAGCATTTT.

The gene calls are TRBV29-1 and TRBJ2-1; D call uncertain. CDR3 length: 13 amino acids. The ends were cut back, 7 bases at V and 2 bases at J, with 12 bases in the middle. The germline gives CDR1 SQVTM, CDR2 ANQGSEA. CDR3 nucleotides: TGCAGCGCTGTGCGCACTCCCTACAATGAGCAGTTCTTC. This translates into CSAVRTPYNEQFF.